This T cell receptor (beta chain) was retrieved from a study of blood T cell repertoires in COVID-19. Here immunoSEQ multiplex PCR was the method, and the copy in TCRdb shows in-frame clones only, minus some. The table includes approximately 150,000 clones, over 75% detected once. Looked up from germline, CDR1 is SNHLY and CDR2 is FYNNEI. V was clipped by 7 bases and J by 2 bases, with 12 bases between them. This CDR3 has 14 residues. This clone was seen a single time. The sequence came from a human donor with acute COVID-19. The donor label of this sample is uncertain. The chain employs TRBV2 and TRBJ1-5; D might be TRBD1 (6 bases). Sequencing used PBMCs or T cells enriched from blood (not recorded which). The CDR3 coding sequence is TGTGCCAGCAAAAGGGCAGGGGGCAATCAGCCCCAGCATTTT. Its protein is CASKRAGGNQPQHF.